Sequencing of this TCR beta chain was carried out in a study of identical twins. Through template switching, a universal primer site was introduced, and the cDNA contained unique molecular identifiers. TCRdb used MiXCR to reprocess the 5' RACE reads, holding one entry per CDR3 protein. The data hold around 650,000 distinct CDR3 sequences, with under 8.5% observed a single time. The CDR3 runs to 14 residues. Germline CDR1 reads MNHNS; CDR2 reads SASEGT. V was pared by 5 bases and J by 1 base, with 10 bases between. This clonotype was recorded at least ten times. Its antigen is not identified. Study-level results: Insertions ran lower in abundant cord blood beta clonotypes, though not in memory repertoires. Out-of-frame alpha sequences common to twins were enriched for low generation probability.

The same specimen was also included in a second study, on yellow fever vaccine responses in identical twins.

The receptor's source is a woman between 18 and 29 years old in good health. What was sequenced was PBMCs. The chain uses TRBV6-1 and TRBJ2-3; D is perhaps TRBD2 (7 bases). CDR3 sequence: CASSRGGGTDTQYF. The CDR3 DNA sequence: TGTGCCAGCAGTCGAGGGGGGGGCACAGATACGCAGTATTTT.